This paragraph reports one T cell receptor beta chain. Antigen unknown. This entry comes from a study of cytomegalovirus exposure and HLA in healthy donors. Looking at the study overall: Previous work identified roughly 120 million unique TCR beta sequences from about 179 million T cells. Study observations and caveats: HLA alleles showed associations with 16,951 TCR beta sequences in a later analysis, at a 0.05 false discovery rate.

This PCR relied on a set of 60 Vbeta primers and 13 Jbeta primers. Method: immunoSEQ multiplex PCR; TCRdb's copy keeps in-frame clones and lacks some. The sample has about 150,000 clones, roughly four fifths seen once. Germline-derived CDR1 and CDR2 are LGHNA and YNFKEQ. There are 13 residues in the CDR3. Trimming removed 0 bases from V and 9 bases from J, with 12 bases in between. V usage is TRBV4-2 and J usage is TRBJ2-7, with D tentatively TRBD2 (5 bases). Sequenced input: PBMCs. This clonotype originated in a man aged 30 to 45 in good health and CMV-seronegative. CDR3 in DNA: TGTGCCAGCAGCCAAGAAGGGAGATCACGGCAGTACTTC. Its translation is CASSQEGRSRQYF.